These T cell receptor beta chains were read from a single sample in a study of molecular identifiers for immune sequencing clone quantification. TCRdb reanalysed the PCR reads using MiXCR and keeps one entry per CDR3 protein. Of about 640,000 distinct CDR3 sequences in the sample, 15% to 20% are singletons; the top ten hold 0.7% to 1%. Sequenced material: naive CD8+ T cells from blood, with Jurkat cell RNA spiked in. The receptors originated from a human donor in good health. Some libraries in this study had Jurkat cell RNA spiked in. CDR3s include the opening cysteine and the closing phenylalanine or tryptophan. The D gene is left open where the match is weak. Expanded clones are given a class, and other clones once, few, many or no size at all.

CATSGDRGQTEAFF	TGTGCCACCAGCGGAGACAGGGGGCAAACTGAAGCTTTCTTT	TRBV15	many	14	TRBD1	TRBJ1-1
CASSIGSAGGRNEQFF	TGTGCCAGTAGTATAGGGTCAGCGGGGGGAAGAAATGAGCAGTTCTTC	TRBV19	few	16	TRBD2	TRBJ2-1
CASSFSGGTYEQYF	TGTGCCAGCAGCTTTAGCGGGGGAACCTACGAGCAGTACTTC	TRBV5-1	many	14	TRBD2	TRBJ2-7
CASSPWGGTEGKNIQYF	TGCGCCAGCAGCCCCTGGGGCGGGACAGAGGGCAAAAACATTCAGTACTTC	TRBV5-1	many	17	.	TRBJ2-4
CATRFGNYEQYF	TGTGCCACCAGATTTGGGAACTACGAGCAGTACTTC	TRBV24-1	.	12	.	TRBJ2-7
CASSSGGGEQFF	TGTGCCAGCAGTTCTGGGGGGGGGGAGCAGTTCTTC	TRBV12-3/TRBV12-4	.	12	TRBD2	TRBJ2-1
CSAPGTGLYEQYF	TGCAGTGCTCCCGGGACGGGACTTTACGAGCAGTACTTC	TRBV20-1	many	13	.	TRBJ2-7
CAWSVHREAFF	TGTGCCTGGAGTGTACATCGGGAAGCTTTCTTT	TRBV30	many	11	.	TRBJ1-1
CASSQDSGQSSYEQYF	TGCGCCAGCAGCCAAGATTCGGGACAGAGTTCCTACGAGCAGTACTTC	TRBV4-3	few	16	TRBD1	TRBJ2-7
CASSFSEARETQYF	TGTGCCAGCAGTTTCAGTGAGGCCCGGGAGACCCAGTACTTC	TRBV12-3/TRBV12-4	.	14	.	TRBJ2-5
CASNWQFSLTQYF	TGTGCCAGCAATTGGCAGTTTTCTCTCACGCAGTATTTT	TRBV5-4	many	13	.	TRBJ2-3
CASSQDVKGTTQYF	TGCGCCAGCAGCCAAGATGTGAAGGGCACAACCCAGTACTTC	TRBV4-3	.	14	.	TRBJ2-5
CAVWAGAADTQYF	TGTGCCGTCTGGGCGGGGGCTGCAGATACGCAGTATTTT	TRBV27	many	13	.	TRBJ2-3
CASSHDRSVQPQHF	TGCGCCAGCAGCCACGACAGGAGTGTTCAGCCCCAGCATTTT	TRBV4-3	many	14	.	TRBJ1-5
CASSEEVNTEAFF	TGCGCCAGCAGCGAAGAGGTGAACACTGAAGCTTTCTTT	TRBV4-1	.	13	.	TRBJ1-1
CASSGGAADTQYF	TGTGCCAGCAGCGGGGGGGCCGCAGATACGCAGTATTTT	TRBV2	many	13	TRBD2	TRBJ2-3
CASSLRPGVGDRTQETQYF	TGTGCCAGCAGCTTAAGGCCGGGCGTTGGGGACAGGACCCAAGAGACCCAGTACTTC	TRBV7-9	.	19	TRBD1	TRBJ2-5
CASSLSPSSEFF	TGTGCCAGCAGTTTAAGTCCGTCTTCGGAGTTCTTC	TRBV12-3/TRBV12-4	many	12	.	TRBJ2-1
CASSMMQGNTEAFF	TGTGCCAGTAGTATGATGCAGGGGAACACTGAAGCTTTCTTT	TRBV19	few	14	.	TRBJ1-1
CASSPGTGRQETQYF	TGTGCCAGCAGTCCCGGGACAGGGAGACAAGAGACCCAGTACTTC	TRBV11-3	.	15	TRBD1	TRBJ2-5
CASSYVGGAGTEAFF	TGTGCCAGCAGTTACGTTGGGGGGGCTGGCACTGAAGCTTTCTTT	TRBV6-5	many	15	.	TRBJ1-1
CASSQERGQTNTGELFF	TGCGCCAGCAGCCAAGAAAGGGGACAGACGAACACCGGGGAGCTGTTTTTT	TRBV4-3	.	17	TRBD1	TRBJ2-2
CASSSGGQPSTGELFF	TGTGCCAGCAGCTCAGGGGGACAACCAAGCACCGGGGAGCTGTTTTTT	TRBV9	.	16	TRBD1	TRBJ2-2
CASSQDNRDGTDEQFF	TGCGCCAGCAGCCAAGATAACAGGGACGGTACCGATGAGCAGTTCTTC	TRBV4-1	few	16	.	TRBJ2-1
CASSPKLGSGYTDTQYF	TGTGCCAGCAGCCCAAAACTGGGGAGCGGTTACACAGATACGCAGTATTTT	TRBV7-2	many	17	.	TRBJ2-3
CASSPPTGAGNQPQHF	TGTGCCAGCTCACCTCCCACGGGTGCGGGCAATCAGCCCCAGCATTTT	TRBV18	many	16	.	TRBJ1-5
CASSPEKGISGANVLTF	TGTGCCAGCAGCCCAGAAAAGGGGATCTCTGGGGCCAACGTCCTGACTTTC	TRBV12-3/TRBV12-4	.	17	.	TRBJ2-6
CASTGEWVAGYPSTDTQYF	TGTGCCAGCACCGGGGAGTGGGTAGCGGGATACCCTAGCACAGATACGCAGTATTTT	TRBV7-8	.	19	TRBD2	TRBJ2-3
CSARVADTYEQYF	TGCAGTGCTAGAGTGGCAGATACCTACGAGCAGTACTTC	TRBV20-1	few	13	.	TRBJ2-7
CASSQDAGSGVFEQYF	TGCGCCAGCAGCCAAGACGCAGGTAGCGGGGTATTCGAGCAGTACTTC	TRBV4-3	few	16	TRBD2	TRBJ2-7
CASSYSIFAGGLYEQYF	TGTGCCAGCAGTTACTCGATTTTTGCGGGAGGGCTCTACGAGCAGTACTTC	TRBV6-2/TRBV6-3	.	17	TRBD2	TRBJ2-7
CASSPMDRGAGEQYF	TGCGCCAGCAGCCCCATGGACAGGGGGGCGGGCGAGCAGTACTTC	TRBV4-3	many	15	TRBD1	TRBJ2-7
CASSSVNQETQYF	TGTGCCAGCAGTTCGGTAAACCAAGAGACCCAGTACTTC	TRBV2	few	13	.	TRBJ2-5
CASSAGQGPYEQYF	TGTGCCAGCAGTGCAGGACAGGGCCCGTACGAGCAGTACTTC	TRBV25-1	many	14	TRBD1	TRBJ2-7
CASRDRDRSTDTQYF	TGTGCCAGCAGGGACCGGGACAGGAGCACAGATACGCAGTATTTT	TRBV7-9	many	15	TRBD1	TRBJ2-3
CAWSVRGVTEAFF	TGTGCCTGGAGTGTACGGGGTGTCACTGAAGCTTTCTTT	TRBV30	many	13	.	TRBJ1-1
CSVWTDTEAFF	TGCAGCGTTTGGACAGACACTGAAGCTTTCTTT	TRBV29-1	many	11	.	TRBJ1-1
CSASSLAETYNEQFF	TGCAGTGCTAGCAGTCTAGCGGAAACTTACAATGAGCAGTTCTTC	TRBV20-1	few	15	TRBD2	TRBJ2-1
CAISEGNQETQYF	TGTGCCATCAGTGAAGGGAATCAAGAGACCCAGTACTTC	TRBV10-3	many	13	.	TRBJ2-5
CSAKTSGAAYEQYF	TGCAGTGCCAAAACTTCAGGGGCAGCCTACGAGCAGTACTTC	TRBV20-1	few	14	.	TRBJ2-7
CASSPARDRSLNTEAFF	TGCGCCAGCAGCCCGGCCCGGGACAGGTCTCTGAACACTGAAGCTTTCTTT	TRBV4-3	many	17	TRBD1	TRBJ1-1